These 5 T cell receptor beta chains came from one sample sequenced in a study of T cells after yellow fever vaccination. TCRdb re-called the 5' RACE reads with MiXCR, one entry per CDR3 protein. In the table there are about 240,000 distinct CDR3 sequences, about 7.1% of which are singletons. Sample: CD4+ T cells sorted from PBMCs, taken 15 days after the yellow fever booster vaccination. The receptors here all came from a man aged 25-45 years who received the YFV17D yellow fever vaccine.

As for this clonotype: Being one base from a much bigger clone, this may be a read error. This chain connects TRBV20-1 to TRBJ2-1; 7 bases fit TRBD2. The CDR3 is made up of 13 amino acids. V gave up 3 bases and J gave up 3 bases; unmatched junction bases: 2. Germline V gene lookup returns CDR1 DFQATT and CDR2 SNEGSKA (reference sequence). As DNA, the CDR3 is TGCAGTGCTAGCGGGAGGTACTACAATGAGCAGTTCTTC. Translating it yields CSASGRYYNEQFF.

The rearrangement links TRBV11-1 to TRBJ2-1, with TRBD2 identical over 9 bases. Looked up from germline, CDR1 is SGHAT and CDR2 is FQDESV (reference sequence). The J segment lost 7 bases and the V segment lost 0 bases, leaving 25 bases of the junction unmatched. The CDR3 covers 22 residues. CDR3 protein: CASSLATGIFGTSTNPGNEQFF. The CDR3 DNA is TGTGCCAGCAGCTTAGCGACAGGGATCTTCGGGACTAGCACGAACCCGGGGAATGAGCAGTTCTTC. Using reference TRBV11-1 and TRBJ2-1 for the parts outside the CDR3, the full variable domain is EAEVAQSPRYKITEKSQAVAFWCDPISGHATLYWYRQILGQGPELLVQFQDESVVDDSQLPKDRFSAERLKGVDSTLKIQPAELGDSAMYLCASSLATGIFGTSTNPGNEQFFGPGTRLTVL.

This clonotype has at least ten counts. V and J are TRBV27 and TRBJ2-7; D is possibly TRBD1 or TRBD2 (5 bases each). Trimming shortened V by 2 bases and J by 3 bases, and 14 bases separated the two germline ends. The CDR3 extends over 15 amino acids. CDR1 is MNHEY, CDR2 SMNVEV, per germline (reference sequence). The CDR3 nucleotides are TGTGCCAGCAGTTTAAGGGGAGCAGGCAGCTACGAGCAGTACTTC. Translating gives CASSLRGAGSYEQYF.

V is TRBV7-2 and J is TRBJ2-7; D uncertain. The germline CDR1 and CDR2 sequences are SGHTA and FQGNSA. V lost 5 bases to trimming and J lost 0 bases, with 14 bases between them. The CDR3 extends over 15 amino acids. The DNA for the CDR3 is TGTGCCAGCAGCGGCCAGAATTGGGGCTCCTACGAGCAGTACTTC. Translation gives CASSGQNWGSYEQYF. Filled out from reference TRBV7-2 and TRBJ2-7, the complete variable domain reads GAGVSQSPSNKVTEKGKDVELRCDPISGHTALYWYRQSLGQGLEFLIYFQGNSAPDKSGLPSDRFSAERTGGSVSTLTIQRTQQEDSAVYLCASSGQNWGSYEQYFGPGTRLTVT.

This clonotype was counted at least ten times. The gene calls are TRBV6-2 or TRBV6-3 and TRBJ1-1; D perhaps matches TRBD1 (6 bases). Trimming stripped 9 bases from V and 6 bases from J, with 14 bases between. Germline lookup yields CDR1 MNHEY and CDR2 SVGEGT. This CDR3 is built from 12 residues. The CDR3 loop is CASGDITAEAFF. Here the CDR3 DNA reads TGTGCCAGTGGGGACATCACAGCTGAAGCTTTCTTT.